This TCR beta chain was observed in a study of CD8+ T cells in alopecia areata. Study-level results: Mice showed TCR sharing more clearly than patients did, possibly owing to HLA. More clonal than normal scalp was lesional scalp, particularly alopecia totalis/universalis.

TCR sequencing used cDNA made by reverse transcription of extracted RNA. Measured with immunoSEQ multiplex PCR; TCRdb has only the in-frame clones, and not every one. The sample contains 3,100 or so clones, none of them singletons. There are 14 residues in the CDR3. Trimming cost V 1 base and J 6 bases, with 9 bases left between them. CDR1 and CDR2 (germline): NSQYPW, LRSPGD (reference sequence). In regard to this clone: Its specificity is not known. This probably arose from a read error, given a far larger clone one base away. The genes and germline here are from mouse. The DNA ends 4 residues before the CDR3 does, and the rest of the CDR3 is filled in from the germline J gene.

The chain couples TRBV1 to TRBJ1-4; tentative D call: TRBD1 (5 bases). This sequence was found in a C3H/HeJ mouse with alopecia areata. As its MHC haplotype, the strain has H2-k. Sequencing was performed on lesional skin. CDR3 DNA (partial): TGCACCTGCAGTGCAGGCAGGGATGACGAA. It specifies CTCSAGRDDE. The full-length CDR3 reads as CTCSAGRDDERLFF.